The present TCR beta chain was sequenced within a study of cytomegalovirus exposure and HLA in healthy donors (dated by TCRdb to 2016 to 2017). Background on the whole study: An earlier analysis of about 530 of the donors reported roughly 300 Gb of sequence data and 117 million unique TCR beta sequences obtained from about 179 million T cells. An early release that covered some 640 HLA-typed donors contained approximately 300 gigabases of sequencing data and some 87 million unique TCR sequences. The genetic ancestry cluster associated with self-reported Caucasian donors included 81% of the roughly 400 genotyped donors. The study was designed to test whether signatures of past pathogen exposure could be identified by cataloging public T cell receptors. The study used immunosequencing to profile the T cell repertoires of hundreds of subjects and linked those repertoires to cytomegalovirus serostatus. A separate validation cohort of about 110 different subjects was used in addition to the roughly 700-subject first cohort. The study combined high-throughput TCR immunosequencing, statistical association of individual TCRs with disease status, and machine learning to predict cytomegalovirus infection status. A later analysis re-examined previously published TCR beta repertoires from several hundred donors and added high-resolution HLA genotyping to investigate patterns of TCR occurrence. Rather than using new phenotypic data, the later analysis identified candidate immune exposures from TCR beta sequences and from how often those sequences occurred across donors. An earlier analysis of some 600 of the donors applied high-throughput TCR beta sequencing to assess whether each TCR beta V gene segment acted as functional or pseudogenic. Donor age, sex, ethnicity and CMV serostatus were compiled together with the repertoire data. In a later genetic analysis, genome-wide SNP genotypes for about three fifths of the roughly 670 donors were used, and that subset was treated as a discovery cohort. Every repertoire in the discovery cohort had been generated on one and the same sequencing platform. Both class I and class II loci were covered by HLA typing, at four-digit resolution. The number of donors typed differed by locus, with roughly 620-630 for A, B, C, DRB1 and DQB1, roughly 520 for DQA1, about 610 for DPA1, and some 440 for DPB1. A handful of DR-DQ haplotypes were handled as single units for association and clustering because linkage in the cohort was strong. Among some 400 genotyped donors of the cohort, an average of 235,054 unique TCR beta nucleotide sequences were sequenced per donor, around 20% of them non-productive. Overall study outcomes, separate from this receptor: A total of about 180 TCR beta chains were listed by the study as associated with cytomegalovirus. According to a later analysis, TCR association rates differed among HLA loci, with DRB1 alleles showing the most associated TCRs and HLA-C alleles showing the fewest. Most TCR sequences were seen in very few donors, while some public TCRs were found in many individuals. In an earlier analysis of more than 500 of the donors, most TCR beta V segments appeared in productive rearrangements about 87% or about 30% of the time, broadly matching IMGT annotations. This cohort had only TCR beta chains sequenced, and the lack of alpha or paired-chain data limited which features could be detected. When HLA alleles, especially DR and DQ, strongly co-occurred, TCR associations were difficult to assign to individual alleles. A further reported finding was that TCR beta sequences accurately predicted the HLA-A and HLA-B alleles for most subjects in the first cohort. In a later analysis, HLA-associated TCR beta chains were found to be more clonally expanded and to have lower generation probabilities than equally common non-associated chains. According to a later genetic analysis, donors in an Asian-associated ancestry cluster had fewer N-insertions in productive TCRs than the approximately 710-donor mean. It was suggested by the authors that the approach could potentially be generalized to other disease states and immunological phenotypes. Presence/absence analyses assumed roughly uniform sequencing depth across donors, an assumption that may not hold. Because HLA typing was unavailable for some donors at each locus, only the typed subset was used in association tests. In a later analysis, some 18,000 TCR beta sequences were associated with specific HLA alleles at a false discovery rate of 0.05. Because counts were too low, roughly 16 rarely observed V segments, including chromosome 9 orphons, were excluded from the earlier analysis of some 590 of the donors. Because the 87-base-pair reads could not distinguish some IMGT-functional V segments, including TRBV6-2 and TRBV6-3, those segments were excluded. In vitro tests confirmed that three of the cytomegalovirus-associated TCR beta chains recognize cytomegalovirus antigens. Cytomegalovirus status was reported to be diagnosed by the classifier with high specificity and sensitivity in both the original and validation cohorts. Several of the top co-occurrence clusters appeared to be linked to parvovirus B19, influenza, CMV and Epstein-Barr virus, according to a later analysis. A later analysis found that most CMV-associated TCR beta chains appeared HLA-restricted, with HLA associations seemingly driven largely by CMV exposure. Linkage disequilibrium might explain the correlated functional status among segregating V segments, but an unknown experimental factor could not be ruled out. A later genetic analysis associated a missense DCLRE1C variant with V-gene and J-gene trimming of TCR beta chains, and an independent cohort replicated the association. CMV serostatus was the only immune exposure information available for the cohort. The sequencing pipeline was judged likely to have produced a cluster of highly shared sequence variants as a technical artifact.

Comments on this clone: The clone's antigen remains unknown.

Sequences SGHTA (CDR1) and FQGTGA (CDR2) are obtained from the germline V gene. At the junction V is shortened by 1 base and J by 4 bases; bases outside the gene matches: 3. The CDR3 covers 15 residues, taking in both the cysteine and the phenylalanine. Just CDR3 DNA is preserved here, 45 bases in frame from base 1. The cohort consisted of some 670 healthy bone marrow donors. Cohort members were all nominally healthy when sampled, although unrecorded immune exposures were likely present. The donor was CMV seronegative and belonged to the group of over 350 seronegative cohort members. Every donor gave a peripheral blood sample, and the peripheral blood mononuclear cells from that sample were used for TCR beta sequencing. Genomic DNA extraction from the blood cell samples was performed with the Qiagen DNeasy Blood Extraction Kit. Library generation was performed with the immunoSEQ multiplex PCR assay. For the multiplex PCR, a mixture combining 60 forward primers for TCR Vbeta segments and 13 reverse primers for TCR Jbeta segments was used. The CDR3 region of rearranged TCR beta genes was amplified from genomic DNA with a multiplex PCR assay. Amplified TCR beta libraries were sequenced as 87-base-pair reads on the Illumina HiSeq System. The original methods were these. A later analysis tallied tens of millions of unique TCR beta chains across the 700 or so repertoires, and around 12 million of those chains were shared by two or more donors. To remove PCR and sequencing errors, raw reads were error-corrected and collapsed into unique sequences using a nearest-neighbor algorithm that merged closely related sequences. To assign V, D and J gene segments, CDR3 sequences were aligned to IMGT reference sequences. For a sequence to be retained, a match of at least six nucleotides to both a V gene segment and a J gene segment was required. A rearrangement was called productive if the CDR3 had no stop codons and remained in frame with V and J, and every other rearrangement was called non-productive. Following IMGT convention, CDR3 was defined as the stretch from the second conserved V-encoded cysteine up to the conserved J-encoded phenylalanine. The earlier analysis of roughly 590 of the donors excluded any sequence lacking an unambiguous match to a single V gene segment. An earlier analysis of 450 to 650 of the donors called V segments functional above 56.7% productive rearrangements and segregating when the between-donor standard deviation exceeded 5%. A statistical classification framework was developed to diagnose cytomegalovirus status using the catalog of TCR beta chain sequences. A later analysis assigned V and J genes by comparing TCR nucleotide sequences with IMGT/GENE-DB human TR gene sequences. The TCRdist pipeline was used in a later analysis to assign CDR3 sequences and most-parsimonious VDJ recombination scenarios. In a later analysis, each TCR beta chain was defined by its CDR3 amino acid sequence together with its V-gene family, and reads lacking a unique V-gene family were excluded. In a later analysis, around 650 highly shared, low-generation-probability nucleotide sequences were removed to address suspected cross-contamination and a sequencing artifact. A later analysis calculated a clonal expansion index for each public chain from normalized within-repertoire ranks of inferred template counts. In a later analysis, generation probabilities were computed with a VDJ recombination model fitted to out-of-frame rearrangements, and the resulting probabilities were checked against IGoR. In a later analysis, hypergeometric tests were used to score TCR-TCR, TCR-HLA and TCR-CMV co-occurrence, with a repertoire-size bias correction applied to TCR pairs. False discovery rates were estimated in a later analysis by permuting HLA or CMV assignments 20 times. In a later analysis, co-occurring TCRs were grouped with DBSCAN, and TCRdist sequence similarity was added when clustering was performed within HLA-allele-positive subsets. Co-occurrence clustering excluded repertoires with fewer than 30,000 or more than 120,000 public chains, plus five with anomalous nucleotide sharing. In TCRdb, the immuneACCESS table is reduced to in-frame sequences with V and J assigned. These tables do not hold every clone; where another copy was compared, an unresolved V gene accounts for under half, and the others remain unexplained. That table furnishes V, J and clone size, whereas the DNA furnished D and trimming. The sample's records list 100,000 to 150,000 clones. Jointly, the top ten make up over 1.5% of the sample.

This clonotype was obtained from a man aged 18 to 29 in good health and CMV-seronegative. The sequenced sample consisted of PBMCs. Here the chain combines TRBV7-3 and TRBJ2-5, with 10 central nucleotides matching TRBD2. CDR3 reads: CASSLNSGGLETQYF. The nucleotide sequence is TGTGCCAGCAGCTTAAATAGCGGGGGGTTAGAGACCCAGTACTTC.